The clone carrying this T cell receptor beta chain was recorded only once. The sample comes from a study of PD-1 blockade in mismatch repair-deficient tumors. Overall study: Patients had approximately 11 mismatch repair-deficient cancer types, all previously treated and progressing.

Mismatch repair deficiency was confirmed in all patients, by PCR or immunohistochemistry. Clones were read by immunoSEQ multiplex PCR, and TCRdb kept only the in-frame ones, dropping some. The sample records fewer than 100,000 clones, over 75% being singletons. The specimen comprised peripheral blood, sampled 12 weeks after starting pembrolizumab. This TCR derives from an adult with mismatch repair-deficient cancer.

The DNA of the CDR3 is TGCGCCAGCAGCATGGGGACACTTGGCTACACCTTC. Its translation: CASSMGTLGYTF. V and J are TRBV5-1 and TRBJ1-2; a weak D match, TRBD1 (6 bases). Trimming removed 4 bases at V and 7 bases at J, with 11 bases between. Germline V CDR1 and CDR2: SGHRS, YFSETQ. This CDR3 is 12 amino acids long.